Following are 5 T cell receptor beta chains from one sample sequenced in a study of shared clonotypes between healthy human individuals. The repertoire was sequenced with immunoSEQ multiplex PCR; TCRdb's copy has only in-frame clones and lacks some. Among some 1,900,000 clones listed, roughly 95% were seen once. CD45RO-negative, CCR7-selected cells formed the naive CD8 fraction, which excluded terminally differentiated effector memory CD45RA+ cells. Sequencing was carried out using naive CD8+ T cells sorted from blood. The source of these receptors is a man aged 18 to 30 in good health.

The rearrangement links TRBV30 to TRBJ1-1; unclear D gene. Germline values: CDR1 GTSNPN, CDR2 SVGIG (reference sequence). The CDR3 is 14 residues long. Trimming took 2 bases from V and 2 from J, leaving 12 bases between them. CDR3 in amino acids: CAWSPREYNTEAFF. In DNA form, the CDR3 reads TGTGCCTGGAGTCCCCGGGAATATAACACTGAAGCTTTCTTT.

J is TRBJ1-4 and V is TRBV27, with unresolved D. Germline assignment: CDR1 MNHEY and CDR2 SMNVEV (reference sequence). The CDR3 loop spans 15 amino acids. V lost 5 bases to trimming and J lost 8 bases, with 18 bases between them. CDR3 sequence: CASSLAVGLGEKLFF. CDR3 nucleotide sequence: TGTGCCAGCAGTCTCGCCGTTGGGCTGGGGGAAAAACTGTTTTTT.

As to this clone: The sample carries other DNA sequences with the same CDR3. The J gene is TRBJ2-6, the V gene TRBV27; TRBD2 aligns across 8 bases. The germline CDR1 and CDR2 sequences are MNHEY and SMNVEV (reference sequence). The V and J ends lost 11 bases and 3 bases, in that order; junction bases with no gene match: 3. The CDR3 extends over 13 amino acids. DNA of the CDR3: TGTGCCTCGGGAGGGGGTGGGGCCAACGTCCTGACTTTC. Translation: CASGGGGANVLTF. Complete variable domain (other parts from reference TRBV27 and TRBJ2-6): EAQVTQNPRYLITVTGKKLTVTCSQNMNHEYMSWYRQDPGLGLRQIYYSMNVEVTDKGDVPEGYKVSRKEKRNFPLILESPSPNQTSLYFCASGGGGANVLTFGAGSRLTVL.

The chain uses TRBV21-1 and TRBJ1-5. TRBV21-1 is marked as a pseudogene. This CDR3 region has 19 residues. This chain's CDR3 is CASSKEGGGGESGNQPQHF. The CDR3 DNA sequence: TGTGCCAGCAGCAAAGAAGGGGGTGGAGGGGAGAGTGGCAATCAGCCCCAGCATTTT.

The chain is built from TRBV7-9 and TRBJ2-1; no firm D call. From germline, CDR1 is SEHNR and CDR2 FQNEAQ (reference sequence). The CDR3 has 15 amino acids. Trimming took 0 bases from V and 0 from J, leaving 6 bases between them. CDR3 bases: TGTGCCAGCAGCTTAGCGCCCCACTCCTACAATGAGCAGTTCTTC. This translates into CASSLAPHSYNEQFF.